Presented here are 19 T cell receptor beta chains from one specimen sequenced in a study of blood T cell repertoires in COVID-19. Using immunoSEQ multiplex PCR, the repertoire was profiled, and TCRdb retains in-frame clones only, with some absent. The data show a few hundred thousand clones, with around 89% seen just once and under 3% held by the top ten. Material for sequencing was PBMCs or T cells enriched from blood (not recorded which). The receptors were gathered from a woman aged 18 to 35 who had recovered from COVID-19.

The gene calls are TRBV25-1 and TRBJ1-1, with 11 bases fitting TRBD1. Per germline, CDR1 MGHDK and CDR2 SYGVNS. Trimming took 3 bases from V and 5 from J; bases not matched to a gene: 8. The CDR3 spans 16 residues. CDR3 in amino acids: CASSERTGGSGTEAFF. CDR3 DNA: TGTGCCAGCAGTGAGAGGACAGGGGGCTCGGGGACTGAAGCTTTCTTT.

The CDR3 is CASSESDAGETYEQYF. The CDR3, as DNA: TGCGCCAGCAGTGAGTCGGATGCGGGGGAAACCTACGAGCAGTACTTC. The chain couples TRBV10-1 to TRBJ2-7; 7 nucleotides align to TRBD2. Germline loops: CDR1 WNHNN, CDR2 SYGVQD (reference sequence). Germline trimming cut 0 bases from V and 2 bases from J; bases unmatched to any gene: 7. The CDR3 has 16 residues.

The table lists this clone with a count of one. The chain combines TRBV14 with TRBJ1-4; 9 bases are shared with TRBD1. The CDR3 covers 15 residues. CDR1 SGHDN and CDR2 FVKESK come from the germline V gene. After removal of 0 bases from V and 6 bases from J, the junction contained 2 bases not matched to a gene. Here the CDR3 DNA reads TGTGCCAGCAGCCAAGAGGGACAGGGCTATGAAAAACTGTTTTTT. This translates into CASSQEGQGYEKLFF.

DNA of the CDR3: TGTGCCAGCTCGGACGCCGGGGACAGAGACACAGATACGCAGTATTTT. Protein: CASSDAGDRDTDTQYF. The chain combines TRBV28 with TRBJ2-3; 7 nucleotides match TRBD1. V dropped 8 bases and J dropped 2; count of bases not matched to a gene: 13. CDR1 is MDHEN and CDR2 is SYDVKM in the germline V gene. The CDR3 extends over 16 amino acids.

The chain links TRBV2 to TRBJ2-3, with 12 bases that match TRBD2. The germline CDR1 and CDR2 sequences are SNHLY and FYNNEI. V lost 4 bases, J lost 3 bases, and 5 bases stayed unmatched. The CDR3 is made up of 16 amino acids. CDR3 region: CASSGRTSGVTDTQYF. In DNA form, the CDR3 reads TGTGCCAGCAGTGGAAGGACTAGCGGGGTGACAGATACGCAGTATTTT.

The chain has TRBV7-9 and TRBJ1-2; D gene uncertain. Germline values: CDR1 SEHNR, CDR2 FQNEAQ (reference sequence). This CDR3 contains 12 residues. The V end was cut by 7 bases, the J end by 4 bases, with 10 bases between. CDR3 in DNA: TGTGCCAGCACCTCCGGAGGCTATGGCTACACCTTC. Translated: CASTSGGYGYTF. Using reference TRBV7-9 and TRBJ1-2 for the parts outside the CDR3, the full variable domain is DTGVSQNPRHKITKRGQNVTFRCDPISEHNRLYWYRQTLGQGPEFLTYFQNEAQLEKSRLLSDRFSAERPKGSFSTLEIQRTEQGDSAMYLCASTSGGYGYTFGSGTRLTVV.

The chain recombines TRBV7-8 with TRBJ2-1; 7 bases align to TRBD2. CDR3 length: 14 residues. V lost 5 bases, J lost 10 bases, and 11 bases stayed unmatched. In germline, CDR1 is SGHVS, CDR2 FQNEAQ. CDR3 DNA sequence: TGTGCCAGCAGCACAGCGGGAATCCAGAGAGAGCAGTTCTTC. Protein sequence: CASSTAGIQREQFF.

This chain uses TRBV19 with TRBJ1-3; 8 positions match TRBD1. The ends lost 4 bases at V and 3 bases at J; junction bases unmatched: 2. The CDR3 length is 14 residues. Germline V lookup: CDR1 LNHDA, CDR2 SQIVND (reference sequence). The CDR3 DNA reads TGTGCCAGTAGTAGGACAGGGATTGGAAACACCATATATTTT. Translating gives CASSRTGIGNTIYF.

This chain connects TRBV21-1 to TRBJ1-6; the table's TRBD1 call for D was not verified on the DNA. TRBV21-1 is a recognized pseudogene. This CDR3 is 15 amino acids long. CDR3 DNA: TGTGCCAGCAGGACCCGGGACAGGAATAATTCACCCCTCCACTTT. Its protein product is CASRTRDRNNSPLHF.

The J gene is TRBJ1-1, the V gene TRBV12-3 or TRBV12-4; D uncertain. The CDR3 length is 12 residues. Trimming stripped 10 bases from V and 0 bases from J, with 9 bases between. The CDR3, as DNA: TGTGCCACATCACAGCTGAACACTGAAGCTTTCTTT. Its translation is CATSQLNTEAFF.

This clone has a single count. The genes are TRBV29-1 and TRBJ2-1, with 8 bases matching TRBD2. Germline loops: CDR1 SQVTM, CDR2 ANQGSEA. The CDR3 totals 14 residues. With 3 bases clipped from V and 4 bases from J, the junction kept 5 bases outside the gene matches. The CDR3 is CSVDVAGTYNEQFF. CDR3 coding DNA: TGCAGCGTTGACGTAGCGGGGACTTACAATGAGCAGTTCTTC.

This sequence joins TRBV6-4 and TRBJ1-3, with D maybe TRBD1 (5 bases). From germline, CDR1 is MRHNA and CDR2 SNTAGT. Trimming took off 8 bases at V and 0 bases at J, with 14 bases between the two ends. The CDR3 contains 15 residues. In DNA form, the CDR3 reads TGTGCCAGCGGGCCCCGGGGGGTCTCTGGAAACACCATATATTTT. Its translation: CASGPRGVSGNTIYF.

This chain links TRBV2 with TRBJ1-3; 7 bases match TRBD1. The V and J ends lost 6 bases and 2 bases, in that order; junction bases with no gene match: 10. Germline lookup yields CDR1 SNHLY and CDR2 FYNNEI. The CDR3 is made up of 16 amino acids. CDR3 protein: CASRTLFDRAGNTIYF. CDR3 DNA: TGTGCCAGCAGGACCCTTTTCGACAGGGCTGGAAACACCATATATTTT.

The V and J genes are TRBV29-1 and TRBJ2-3; 7 bases fit TRBD1. The CDR3 is 13 residues long. V lost 7 bases, J lost 2 bases, and 6 bases stayed unmatched. Germline V CDR1 and CDR2: SQVTM, ANQGSEA. CDR3 loop: CSAKGQTTDTQYF. CDR3 nucleotide sequence: TGCAGCGCTAAGGGACAGACCACAGATACGCAGTATTTT.

The J gene is TRBJ1-2, the V gene TRBV4-2; D possibly corresponds to TRBD1 (6 bases). The germline V and J ends were trimmed by 4 bases and 3 bases, with 21 bases remaining between them. This CDR3 spans 17 amino acids. Germline CDR1 is LGHNA and CDR2 is YNFKEQ. This chain's CDR3 is CASSRTGPLLTHYGYTF. DNA of the CDR3: TGTGCCAGCAGCCGAACAGGGCCTCTCCTCACTCACTATGGCTACACCTTC.

The chain joins TRBV6-5 to TRBJ2-7, with a possible D match to TRBD1 (6 bases). CDR1 is MNHEY and CDR2 is SVGAGI in the germline V gene. The CDR3 length is 16 residues. V was shortened by 2 bases and J by 1 base, with 15 bases between the two germline ends. The CDR3 DNA is TGTGCCAGCAGTTACCAGGGCCTGGGGGCGTCCTACGAGCAGTACTTC. Protein sequence: CASSYQGLGASYEQYF.

The V gene is TRBV5-1, the J gene TRBJ2-7, with a weak D call TRBD2 (5 bases). The CDR3 is 18 amino acids. Trimming removed 3 bases from V and 3 bases from J, with 25 bases in between. Germline V CDR1 and CDR2: SGHRS, YFSETQ. The CDR3 protein is CASSWKQSPGSLYYEQYF. CDR3 nucleotide sequence: TGCGCCAGCAGCTGGAAACAATCGCCGGGGTCCCTTTACTACGAGCAGTACTTC.

This clone has only one observation. Sequence at one end of the junction differs from germline and may be a read error. The genes are TRBV24-1 and TRBJ1-5; 8 positions agree with TRBD1. Germline V lookup: CDR1 KGHDR, CDR2 SFDVKD. The CDR3 consists of 12 residues. The CDR3 DNA follows: TGTGCCACCAGTGAGGACGGACAGGGAAGGGTATTT. Translation: CATSEDGQGRVF.

The genes are TRBV24-1 and TRBJ1-5; 12 nucleotides match TRBD1. J gave up 5 bases and V 3 bases, and 4 bases lay outside the gene matches. This CDR3 is built from 16 residues. Germline V gives CDR1 KGHDR, CDR2 SFDVKD. The CDR3 spells CATSDPGTGGDQPQHF. In DNA, the CDR3 is TGTGCCACCAGTGATCCCGGGACAGGGGGCGATCAGCCCCAGCATTTT.